This record covers a single T cell receptor (beta chain). Antigen specificity is unknown. This sample is drawn from a study of human versus mouse CDR3 diversity and MHC coevolution. Assay: immunoSEQ multiplex PCR; the TCRdb copy retains only in-frame clones and omits some. The sample shows around 74,000 clones, 80% to 95% of them seen only once. Looked up from germline, CDR1 is SGHRS and CDR2 is YFSETQ. The CDR3 loop spans 14 amino acids. V was pared by 0 bases and J by 1 base, with 8 bases between. Overall study findings and caveats: Clonal inequality was lowest in most of the three human donors. On average, humans showed more CDR3 deletions and insertions than mice. iCHAO1 estimated the human TCR beta repertoire at 1.6 million or so clonotypes. About 6 MHC II alleles selected the human T cells.

Sequenced sample: naive CD4+ T cells from blood. Subset in this sample: CD45RO-negative CD62L-positive naive CD4 T cells. This receptor was obtained from a person between 25 and 69 years old in good health. The chain couples TRBV5-1 to TRBJ2-7; a weak D match, TRBD2 (5 bases). The CDR3 sequence: CASSLESGSYEQYF. The CDR3 nucleotides read TGCGCCAGCAGCTTGGAGTCGGGGTCCTACGAGCAGTACTTC.